The 18 T cell receptor beta chains below come from one sample, sequenced in a study of cytomegalovirus exposure and HLA in healthy donors. In the PCR, 60 Vbeta and 13 Jbeta primers were used. Produced via immunoSEQ multiplex PCR; TCRdb's table is partial and in-frame only. The table includes about 140,000 clones, approximately 80% detected once. The material sequenced was PBMCs. Receptors were obtained from a male donor in good health and CMV-seronegative.

This chain links TRBV7-2 with TRBJ1-1; D is perhaps TRBD1 (5 bases). There are 13 residues in the CDR3. Per germline, CDR1 SGHTA and CDR2 FQGNSA. Deletions cut 1 base from V and 5 bases from J, with 8 bases between. As DNA, the CDR3 is TGTGCCAGCAGCTTAGTGGAGGGGACTGAAGCTTTCTTT. It specifies CASSLVEGTEAFF. Combining the CDR3 with reference TRBV7-2 and TRBJ1-1 gives the whole variable domain GAGVSQSPSNKVTEKGKDVELRCDPISGHTALYWYRQSLGQGLEFLIYFQGNSAPDKSGLPSDRFSAERTGGSVSTLTIQRTQQEDSAVYLCASSLVEGTEAFFGQGTRLTVV.

V usage is TRBV9 and J usage is TRBJ2-3, with D perhaps matching TRBD2 (6 bases). Germline V gene data show CDR1 as SGDLS and CDR2 as YYNGEE. V was shortened by 2 bases and J by 0 bases, with 10 bases between the two germline ends. There are 15 residues in the CDR3. The CDR3 bases are TGTGCCAGCAGCGTGGGGCGGGGAAGCACAGATACGCAGTATTTT. Its protein product is CASSVGRGSTDTQYF.

J is TRBJ1-1 and V is TRBV20-1, with D uncertain. CDR3 size: 11 residues. The germline V gene has CDR1 DFQATT and CDR2 SNEGSKA (reference sequence). Trimming took 5 bases from V and 1 from J, leaving 5 bases between them. The CDR3 nucleotides read TGCAGTGCTGAGGAGAACACTGAAGCTTTCTTT. Amino acids: CSAEENTEAFF.

In regard to this clone: At one of its ends the junction is not consistent with the germline gene, which may arise from a read error. V gene TRBV5-6 combines with J gene TRBJ2-3, with TRBD1 identical over 10 bases. CDR3 length: 16 residues. Germline V lookup: CDR1 SGHDT, CDR2 YYEEEE. Here the CDR3 reads CASSLTGQGLLSRGDF. Written as DNA, the CDR3 is TGTGCCAGCAGCCTGACGGGACAGGGGCTCTTGTCGCGGGGGGATTTT.

This chain joins TRBV6-5 and TRBJ1-2; 7 bases map to TRBD1. Looked up from germline, CDR1 is MNHEY and CDR2 is SVGAGI. The CDR3 covers 15 residues. Trimming removed 6 bases from V and 1 base from J; junction bases left unmatched: 8. The CDR3 sequence is CASSPGGRSNYGYTF. CDR3 sequence (DNA): TGTGCCAGCAGCCCAGGGGGACGGAGTAACTATGGCTACACCTTC.

Here the CDR3 DNA reads TGTGCCAGCTTTGGACAGGGGGCGAATGAAGCTTTCTTT. Translation: CASFGQGANEAFF. The chain is built from TRBV18 and TRBJ1-1; 11 bases fit TRBD1. This CDR3 has 13 residues. Germline V gene data show CDR1 as KGHSH and CDR2 as LQKENI. Trimming at V came to 7 bases and at J to 7 bases, leaving 5 bases not matched to a gene.

The chain recombines TRBV18 with TRBJ2-5, with TRBD1 matching 7 bases. V lost 6 bases, J lost 4 bases, and 11 bases stayed unmatched. The CDR3 is 15 amino acids. Germline lookup yields CDR1 KGHSH and CDR2 LQKENI. The CDR3 loop reads CASSARGSAGETQYF. CDR3 sequence (DNA): TGTGCCAGCTCGGCCAGGGGGTCGGCAGGAGAGACCCAGTACTTC.

The genes are TRBV4-2 and TRBJ2-7, with D possibly TRBD2 on 6 matching bases. Germline loops: CDR1 LGHNA, CDR2 YNFKEQ. The CDR3 has 16 amino acids. V lost 1 base and J lost 4, with 17 bases in between. Here the CDR3 DNA reads TGTGCCAGCAGCCAAGGGGGCGGGAATTACAGGTACGAGCAGTACTTC. Its translation is CASSQGGGNYRYEQYF.

The chain is built from TRBV6-1 and TRBJ2-3; 8 nucleotides align to TRBD1. CDR1 and CDR2 from the germline V gene are MNHNS and SASEGT. J was trimmed by 6 bases and V by 4 bases; bases with no gene match: 9. CDR3 length: 15 residues. CDR3 sequence reads: CASSGGQGAADTQYF. The CDR3 DNA reads as TGTGCCAGCAGTGGGGGCCAGGGGGCCGCGGATACGCAGTATTTT.

The rearrangement links TRBV18 to TRBJ2-7; 13 bases line up with TRBD2. The germline V gene has CDR1 KGHSH and CDR2 LQKENI. This CDR3 has 16 amino acids. V gave up 3 bases and J gave up 4 bases; unmatched junction bases: 6. CDR3 sequence: CASSPTGLAGNYEQYF. CDR3 bases: TGTGCCAGCTCACCCACGGGACTAGCGGGGAATTACGAGCAGTACTTC.

This clone was counted once. The rearrangement uses TRBV6-5 and TRBJ2-7; 8 bases match TRBD1. V lost 5 bases and J lost 3; bases outside the gene matches: 6. Germline values: CDR1 MNHEY, CDR2 SVGAGI. CDR3 size: 14 residues. The CDR3 DNA reads as TGTGCCAGCAGTCAACAGGGGGGAGGCTACGAGCAGTACTTC. Translating gives CASSQQGGGYEQYF.

This chain links TRBV11-2 with TRBJ2-2, with TRBD2 matching over 11 bases. The V gene end was trimmed by 4 bases and the J gene end by 3 bases; junction bases not matched to a gene: 7. CDR3 length: 17 amino acids. Germline-derived CDR1 and CDR2 are SGHAT and FQNNGV. CDR3: CASSSIAGGPDTGELFF. The CDR3 DNA sequence: TGTGCCAGCAGCTCCATAGCGGGGGGGCCGGACACCGGGGAGCTGTTTTTT. The full variable domain, in which reference TRBV11-2 and TRBJ2-2 provide the parts outside the CDR3, is EAGVAQSPRYKIIEKRQSVAFWCNPISGHATLYWYQQILGQGPKLLIQFQNNGVVDDSQLPKDRFSAERLKGVDSTLKIQPAKLEDSAVYLCASSSIAGGPDTGELFFGEGSRLTVL.

This rearrangement joins TRBV4-3 to TRBJ1-2; TRBD1 aligns across 7 bases. Trimming at V came to 3 bases and at J to 8 bases, leaving 12 bases not matched to a gene. Looked up from germline, CDR1 is LGHNA and CDR2 is YSLEER. This CDR3 has 15 residues. CDR3 nucleotides: TGCGCCAGCAGCCAGGGCCCGGGGACGGGACAGGGCTACACCTTC. Translation: CASSQGPGTGQGYTF.

The V call is TRBV29-1, the J call TRBJ1-1, with D perhaps matching TRBD1 (5 bases). Germline V gene sequence: CDR1 SQVTM, CDR2 ANQGSEA. This CDR3 has 15 amino acids. V lost 0 bases and J 3 bases, leaving 14 bases between the germline ends. The CDR3 is CSVEDGPGRDTEAFF. CDR3 coding DNA: TGCAGCGTTGAAGACGGGCCAGGGAGGGACACTGAAGCTTTCTTT.

The chain couples TRBV28 to TRBJ2-1, with D tentatively TRBD2 (6 bases). Trimming took off 3 bases at V and 6 bases at J, with 15 bases between the two ends. Germline V gives CDR1 MDHEN, CDR2 SYDVKM. This CDR3 has 15 amino acids. CDR3 sequence (DNA): TGTGCCAGCAGTTTCCACCACGGGAGAAGCAATGAGCAGTTCTTC. Residues: CASSFHHGRSNEQFF.

The chain combines TRBV6-6 with TRBJ2-1; 10 nucleotides match TRBD2. Germline CDR1 MNHNY, CDR2 SVGAGI (reference sequence). The trim removed 4 bases at V and 6 bases at J, leaving 9 bases unmatched. CDR3 size: 16 residues. The CDR3 coding sequence is TGTGCCAGCAGTTCCCAACTAGCGGGACCACTCAATGAGCAGTTCTTC. This encodes CASSSQLAGPLNEQFF.

The chain couples TRBV5-5 to TRBJ2-2; the D gene is possibly TRBD1 (6 bases). V lost 3 bases and J 4 bases, leaving 16 bases between the germline ends. CDR1 SGHKS and CDR2 YYEKEE come from the germline V gene (reference sequence). The CDR3 covers 16 residues. The CDR3 nucleotides read TGTGCCAGCAGCTCAGCCCCAGGGGTGCGCACCGGGGAGCTGTTTTTT. As protein: CASSSAPGVRTGELFF.

This sequence joins TRBV14 and TRBJ2-4; D might be TRBD1 (5 bases). Germline CDR1 and CDR2: SGHDN and FVKESK. The CDR3 runs to 14 residues. V lost 1 base and J 6 bases, leaving 10 bases between the germline ends. CDR3 in amino acids: CASSQGMGPNIQYF. CDR3 nucleotide sequence: TGTGCCAGCAGCCAAGGGATGGGGCCAAACATTCAGTACTTC.